This TCR beta chain was captured by sequencing in a study of T cells in narcolepsy. The CDR3 runs 15 residues. The germline gives CDR1 LNHDA, CDR2 SQIVND (reference sequence). J gave up 2 bases and V 5 bases, and 6 bases lay outside the gene matches. Sequencing used immunoSEQ multiplex PCR; TCRdb keeps in-frame clones, though not all of them. The data hold tens of thousands of clones, with about 87% observed a single time. This chain uses TRBV19 with TRBJ2-3; the match to TRBD2 covers 8 bases. This receptor was taken from a human donor in good health. Sequencing was performed on memory (CD45RA-) CD4+ T cells from blood. The CDR3 reads CASSWRGGNTDTQYF. CDR3 DNA: TGTGCCAGTAGTTGGCGCGGGGGGAACACAGATACGCAGTATTTT.